The source of this T cell receptor (beta chain) is a study of blood T cells in healthy people across ages. Around 9.4 milliliters was the volume of peripheral blood drawn from each donor. Samples each had at least 6 micrograms of total RNA extracted. Through a sample-barcoded 5' primer and a J-beta primer mix, a second PCR was run for roughly 7 to 11 cycles. Each of the samples gave a minimum of 2.5 million paired-end reads that contained CDR3. TCRdb reprocessed the 5' RACE reads via MiXCR and lists one record per CDR3 protein. The data contain about 1.6 million distinct CDR3 sequences, almost 35% of them singletons. V lost 2 bases to trimming and J lost 2 bases; unmatched junction nucleotides: 3. The CDR3 totals 14 residues. The germline V gene encodes CDR1 DFQATT and CDR2 SNEGSKA (reference sequence).

V is TRBV20-1 and J is TRBJ2-3; 8 bases align to TRBD2. The receptor was isolated from a woman aged 25 to 45 in good health. The sequenced sample consisted of blood. The CDR3, as DNA: TGCAGTGCTAGACGGCGGGAGGACACAGATACGCAGTATTTT. Amino acid sequence: CSARRREDTDTQYF.